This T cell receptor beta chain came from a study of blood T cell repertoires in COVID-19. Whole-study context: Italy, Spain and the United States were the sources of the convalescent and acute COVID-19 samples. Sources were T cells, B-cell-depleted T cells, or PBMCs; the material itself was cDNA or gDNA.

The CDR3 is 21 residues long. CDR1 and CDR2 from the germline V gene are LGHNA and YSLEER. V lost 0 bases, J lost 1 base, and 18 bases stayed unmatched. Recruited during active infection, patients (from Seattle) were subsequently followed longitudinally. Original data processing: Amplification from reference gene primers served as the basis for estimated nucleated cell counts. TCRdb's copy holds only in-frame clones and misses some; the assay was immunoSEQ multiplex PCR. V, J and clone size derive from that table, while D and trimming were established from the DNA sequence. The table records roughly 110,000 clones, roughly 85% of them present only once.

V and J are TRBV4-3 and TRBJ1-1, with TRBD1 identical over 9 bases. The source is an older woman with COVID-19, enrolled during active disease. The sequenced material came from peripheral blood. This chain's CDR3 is CASSQDIPAARTGVSNTEAFF. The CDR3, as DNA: TGCGCCAGCAGCCAAGATATCCCGGCCGCAAGGACAGGGGTTTCGAACACTGAAGCTTTCTTT.